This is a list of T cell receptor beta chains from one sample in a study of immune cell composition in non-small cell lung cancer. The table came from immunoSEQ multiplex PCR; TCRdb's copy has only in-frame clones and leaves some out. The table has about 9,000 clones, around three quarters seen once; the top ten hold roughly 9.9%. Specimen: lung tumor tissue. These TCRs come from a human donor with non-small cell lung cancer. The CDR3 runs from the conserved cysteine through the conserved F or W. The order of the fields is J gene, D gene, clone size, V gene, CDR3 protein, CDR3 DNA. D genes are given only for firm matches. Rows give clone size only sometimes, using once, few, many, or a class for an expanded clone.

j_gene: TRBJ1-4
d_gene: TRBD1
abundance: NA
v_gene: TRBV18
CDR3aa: CASSPLGQGANEKLFF
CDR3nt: TGTGCCAGCTCGCCCCTGGGACAGGGGGCTAATGAAAAACTGTTTTTT

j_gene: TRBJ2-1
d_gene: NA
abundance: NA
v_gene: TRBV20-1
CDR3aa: CSAREGQGRFF
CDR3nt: TGCAGTGCTAGAGAGGGTCAAGGGCGGTTCTTC

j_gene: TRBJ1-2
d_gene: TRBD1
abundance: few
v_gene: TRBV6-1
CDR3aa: CASSERLLGTAANYGYTF
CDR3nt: TGTGCCAGCAGTGAAAGGCTATTGGGGACAGCAGCTAACTATGGCTACACCTTC

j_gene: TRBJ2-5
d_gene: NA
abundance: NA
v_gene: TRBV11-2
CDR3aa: CASSAFTGEAYF
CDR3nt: TGTGCCAGCAGCGCCTTTACAGGGGAGGCTTACTTC

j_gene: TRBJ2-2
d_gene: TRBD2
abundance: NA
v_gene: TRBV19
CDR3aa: CATKRGTNTGELFF
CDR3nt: TGTGCCACAAAGCGGGGGACGAACACCGGGGAGCTGTTTTTT

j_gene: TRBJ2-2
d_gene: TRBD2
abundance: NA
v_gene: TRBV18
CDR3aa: CASSQLAGGSNTGELFF
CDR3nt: TGTGCCAGCTCACAACTAGCGGGAGGGAGCAACACCGGGGAGCTGTTTTTT

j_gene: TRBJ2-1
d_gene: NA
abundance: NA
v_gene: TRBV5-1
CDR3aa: CASSLHNEQFF
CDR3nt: TGCGCCAGCAGCCTTCACAATGAGCAGTTCTTC

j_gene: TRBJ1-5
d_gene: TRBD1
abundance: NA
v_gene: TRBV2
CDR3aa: CASRGQGGYQPQHF
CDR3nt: TGTGCCAGCAGGGGACAGGGAGGCTATCAGCCCCAGCATTTT

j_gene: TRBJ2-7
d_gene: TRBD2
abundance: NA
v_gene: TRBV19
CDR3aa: CASTPGGSRYEQYF
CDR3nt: TGTGCCAGTACCCCGGGCGGGAGTAGGTACGAGCAGTACTTC

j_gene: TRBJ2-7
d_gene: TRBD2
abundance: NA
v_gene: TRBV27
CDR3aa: CASSGTSGGSYEQYF
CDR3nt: TGTGCCAGCAGTGGGACTAGCGGGGGCTCCTACGAGCAGTACTTC

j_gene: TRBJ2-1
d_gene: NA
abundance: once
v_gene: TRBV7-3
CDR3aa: CASRLGGGIYNEQFF
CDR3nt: TGTGCCAGCAGGCTTGGGGGGGGCATCTACAATGAGCAGTTCTTC

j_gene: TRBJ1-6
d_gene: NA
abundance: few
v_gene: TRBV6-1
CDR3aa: CASWTGGVSPLHF
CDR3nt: TGTGCCAGTTGGACGGGGGGGGTCTCACCCCTCCACTTT

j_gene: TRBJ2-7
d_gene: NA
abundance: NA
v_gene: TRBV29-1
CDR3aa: CSCRESSYEQYF
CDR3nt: TGCAGTTGCAGGGAGTCCTCCTACGAGCAGTACTTC

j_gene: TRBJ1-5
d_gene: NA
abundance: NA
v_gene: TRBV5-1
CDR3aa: CASSLGGISNQPQHF
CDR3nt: TGCGCCAGCAGCTTGGGGGGAATAAGCAATCAGCCCCAGCATTTT

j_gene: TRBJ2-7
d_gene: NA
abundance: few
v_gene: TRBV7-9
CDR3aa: CASSLETAPYEQYF
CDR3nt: TGTGCCAGCAGCTTAGAGACGGCCCCCTACGAGCAGTACTTC

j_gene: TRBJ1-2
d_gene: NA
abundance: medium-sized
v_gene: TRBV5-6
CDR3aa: CASTGGDYGYTF
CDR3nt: TGTGCCAGCACCGGGGGGGACTATGGCTACACCTTC

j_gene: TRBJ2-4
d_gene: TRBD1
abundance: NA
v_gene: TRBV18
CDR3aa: CASSPGQGATKNIQYF
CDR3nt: TGTGCCAGCTCACCAGGACAGGGGGCGACCAAAAACATTCAGTACTTC

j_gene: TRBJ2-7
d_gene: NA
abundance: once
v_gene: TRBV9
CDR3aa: CASSFDPSSYEQYF
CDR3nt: TGTGCCAGCAGCTTCGACCCCAGCTCCTACGAGCAGTACTTC

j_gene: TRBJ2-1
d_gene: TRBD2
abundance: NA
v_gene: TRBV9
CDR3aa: CASSVGGGAGGRNEQFF
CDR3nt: TGTGCCAGCAGCGTAGGAGGAGGAGCGGGGGGCAGAAATGAGCAGTTCTTC

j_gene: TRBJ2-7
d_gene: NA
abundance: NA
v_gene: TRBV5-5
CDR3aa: CASGLPGKLGAEQYF
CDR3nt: TGTGCCAGCGGACTACCGGGGAAACTGGGCGCCGAGCAGTACTTC

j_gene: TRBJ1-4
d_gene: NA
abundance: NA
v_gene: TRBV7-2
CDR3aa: CASSLGRLNEKLFF
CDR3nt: TGTGCCAGCAGCTTGGGCAGGCTGAATGAAAAACTGTTTTTT

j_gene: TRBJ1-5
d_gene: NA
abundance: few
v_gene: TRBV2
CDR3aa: CASSEHWRPSFQHF
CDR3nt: TGTGCCAGCAGTGAACACTGGCGACCCAGCTTCCAGCATTTT

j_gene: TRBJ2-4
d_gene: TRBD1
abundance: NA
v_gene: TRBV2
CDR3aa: CASSAPGQMSENIQYF
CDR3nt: TGTGCCAGCAGTGCTCCGGGACAGATGAGTGAAAACATTCAGTACTTC

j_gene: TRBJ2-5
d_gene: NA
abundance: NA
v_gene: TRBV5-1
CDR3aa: CASSLVVGTGTQYF
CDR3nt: TGCGCCAGCAGCTTGGTAGTGGGCACGGGGACCCAGTACTTC

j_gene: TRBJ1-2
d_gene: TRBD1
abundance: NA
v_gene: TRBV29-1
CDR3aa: CSVPGTGAYGYTF
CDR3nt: TGCAGCGTCCCCGGGACAGGGGCCTATGGCTACACCTTC

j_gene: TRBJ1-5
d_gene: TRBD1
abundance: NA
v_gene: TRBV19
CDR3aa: CASSIGQGLNQPQHF
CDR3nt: TGTGCCAGTAGTATCGGACAGGGTTTAAATCAGCCCCAGCATTTT

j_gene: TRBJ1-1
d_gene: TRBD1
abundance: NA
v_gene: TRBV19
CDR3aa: CASTLSAAGGKAFF
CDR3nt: TGTGCCAGTACCCTAAGCGCCGCAGGGGGGAAAGCTTTCTTT

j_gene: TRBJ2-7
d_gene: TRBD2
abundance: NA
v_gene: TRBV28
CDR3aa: CASSLAGSFRYEQYF
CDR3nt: TGTGCCAGCAGCCTAGCGGGGTCTTTCCGCTACGAGCAGTACTTC

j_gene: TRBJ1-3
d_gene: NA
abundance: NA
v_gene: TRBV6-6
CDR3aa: CASSYSEGFGNTIYF
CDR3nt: TGTGCCAGCAGTTACTCGGAGGGGTTTGGAAACACCATATATTTT

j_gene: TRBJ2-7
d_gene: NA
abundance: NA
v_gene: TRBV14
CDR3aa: CASSQETRTIYEQYF
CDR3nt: TGTGCCAGCAGCCAAGAAACGAGGACCATCTACGAGCAGTACTTC

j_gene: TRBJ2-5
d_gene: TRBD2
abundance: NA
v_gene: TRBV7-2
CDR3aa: CASSVTSAQETQYF
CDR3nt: TGTGCCAGCAGCGTAACTAGCGCCCAAGAGACCCAGTACTTC

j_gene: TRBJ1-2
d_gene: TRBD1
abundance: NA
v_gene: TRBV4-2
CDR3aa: CASSHRTGRGNYGYTF
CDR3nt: TGTGCCAGCAGCCACCGGACAGGGCGAGGTAACTATGGCTACACCTTC

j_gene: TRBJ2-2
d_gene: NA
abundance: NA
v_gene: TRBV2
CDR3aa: CASSAWTVTRTGELFF
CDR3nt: TGTGCCAGCAGTGCCTGGACAGTAACTAGGACCGGGGAGCTGTTTTTT

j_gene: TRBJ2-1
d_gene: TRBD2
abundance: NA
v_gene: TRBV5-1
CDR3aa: CASSWGPGLAGNNEQFF
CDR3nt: TGCGCCAGCAGCTGGGGTCCGGGACTAGCGGGAAACAATGAGCAGTTCTTC

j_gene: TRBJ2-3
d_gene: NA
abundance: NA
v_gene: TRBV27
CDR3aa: CASSTVVWGLPSTDTQYF
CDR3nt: TGTGCCAGCTCTACTGTAGTATGGGGTCTACCTAGCACAGATACGCAGTATTTT

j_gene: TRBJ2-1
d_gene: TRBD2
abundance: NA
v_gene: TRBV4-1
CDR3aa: CASSQDGTSYNEQFF
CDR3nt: TGCGCCAGCAGCCAAGACGGGACTAGTTACAATGAGCAGTTCTTC

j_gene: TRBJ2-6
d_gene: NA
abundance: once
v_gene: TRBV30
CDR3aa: CAWSASSGFGANVLTF
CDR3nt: TGTGCCTGGAGTGCCTCCTCAGGGTTTGGGGCCAACGTCCTGACTTTC

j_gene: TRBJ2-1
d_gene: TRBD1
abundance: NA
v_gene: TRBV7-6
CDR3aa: CASSFGTDNKQFF
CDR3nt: TGTGCCAGCAGCTTTGGGACAGACAATAAGCAGTTCTTC

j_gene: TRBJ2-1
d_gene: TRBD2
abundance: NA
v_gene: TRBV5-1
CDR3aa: CASSLVRGTSGGPYNEQFF
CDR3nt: TGCGCCAGCAGCTTGGTTCGGGGGACTAGCGGGGGGCCTTACAATGAGCAGTTCTTC

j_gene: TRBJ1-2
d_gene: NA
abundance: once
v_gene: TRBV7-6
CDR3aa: CARDPGRGEYGYTF
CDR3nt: TGTGCCAGGGATCCGGGACGGGGGGAGTATGGCTACACCTTC